The 17 T cell receptor beta chains given below trace back to one sample, sequenced in a study of cytomegalovirus exposure and HLA in healthy donors. A multiplex PCR was run with 60 Vbeta primers and 13 Jbeta primers. Only in-frame clones appear in the TCRdb table, and some are missing; sequencing was by immunoSEQ multiplex PCR. The table includes over 130,000 clones, 60% to 80% detected once. Sequenced: PBMCs. The origin of the receptors is a woman between 25 and 40 years old in good health and CMV-seronegative.

In this sample, this clone turned up once. The chain recombines TRBV5-1 with TRBJ1-1; TRBD1 agrees at 10 bases. In germline, CDR1 is SGHRS, CDR2 YFSETQ. This CDR3 contains 14 residues. Unmatched junction bases numbered 8, after V lost 7 bases and J lost 5 bases. This CDR3 is CASSPGTGVTEAFF. CDR3 nucleotides: TGCGCCAGCTCCCCCGGGACAGGGGTGACTGAAGCTTTCTTT. The variable domain in full, completed from reference TRBV5-1 and TRBJ1-1, reads KAGVTQTPRYLIKTRGQQVTLSCSPISGHRSVSWYQQTPGQGLQFLFEYFSETQRNKGNFPGRFSGRQFSNSRSEMNVSTLELGDSALYLCASSPGTGVTEAFFGQGTRLTVV.

This chain connects TRBV5-1 to TRBJ1-4, with unresolved D. The CDR3 has 14 residues. The V gene lost 4 bases and the J gene lost 8 bases, with 15 bases spanning the gap. The germline V gene has CDR1 SGHRS and CDR2 YFSETQ. The CDR3 DNA reads TGCGCCAGCAGCGACTTGTCGGGTGGAGAAAAACTGTTTTTT. Encoded protein: CASSDLSGGEKLFF.

The V call is TRBV5-1, the J call TRBJ1-1, with D uncertain. The CDR3 extends over 14 amino acids. Trimming removed 3 bases from V and 3 bases from J, with 12 bases in between. Per germline, CDR1 SGHRS and CDR2 YFSETQ. The CDR3 DNA follows: TGCGCCAGCAGCTACCTCCCCGGGGACACTGAAGCTTTCTTT. Encoded protein: CASSYLPGDTEAFF.

The chain employs TRBV7-6 and TRBJ1-2; D unresolved. CDR1 and CDR2 from the germline V gene are SGHVS and FNYEAQ. The V end was cut by 0 bases, the J end by 2 bases, with 7 bases between. The CDR3 has 14 amino acids. The CDR3 protein is CASSLAPTNYGYTF. The CDR3 DNA reads TGTGCCAGCAGCTTAGCCCCAACAAACTATGGCTACACCTTC.

The chain couples TRBV13 to TRBJ2-1, with 10 bases that match TRBD1. In germline, CDR1 is PRHDT, CDR2 FYEKMQ (reference sequence). Trimming removed 6 bases from V and 7 bases from J; junction bases left unmatched: 12. The CDR3 loop spans 16 amino acids. The CDR3 DNA reads as TGTGCCAGCAGTCAACCCCGGGACAGGGGAAGGAATGAGCAGTTCTTC. This sequence encodes CASSQPRDRGRNEQFF.

The chain employs TRBV11-2 and TRBJ2-7, with D possibly matching TRBD1 (5 bases). Germline values: CDR1 SGHAT, CDR2 FQNNGV. The CDR3 spans 14 residues. Trimming removed 5 bases at V and 3 bases at J, with 14 bases between. In DNA, the CDR3 is TGTGCCAGCAGCCCTCTAAGCAGGGTCTACGAGCAGTACTTC. Translated: CASSPLSRVYEQYF.

CDR3 DNA sequence: TGCAGCGTTGAGGGCGGGATCCCATACAATGAGCAGTTCTTC. The encoded protein is CSVEGGIPYNEQFF. The chain couples TRBV29-1 to TRBJ2-1, with D perhaps TRBD2 (6 bases). The CDR3 runs 14 residues. Germline CDR1 and CDR2: SQVTM and ANQGSEA. Trimming took 3 bases from V and 4 from J, leaving 13 bases between them.

This chain joins TRBV10-3 and TRBJ2-7; 7 nucleotides line up with TRBD2. The trim removed 4 bases at V and 3 bases at J, leaving 0 bases unmatched. The germline V gene has CDR1 ENHRY and CDR2 SYGVKD. CDR3 size: 12 residues. The CDR3 spells CAISGGGYEQYV. The DNA of the CDR3 is TGTGCCATCAGTGGCGGGGGCTACGAGCAGTACGTC.

The chain is built from TRBV28 and TRBJ2-6; a possible D gene is TRBD1 (5 bases). CDR1 and CDR2 from the germline V gene are MDHEN and SYDVKM. The CDR3 spans 16 residues. V shed 6 bases and J shed 0 bases, with 12 bases lying between them. Here the CDR3 reads CASSPTARSGANVLTF. CDR3 bases: TGTGCCAGCAGCCCGACAGCACGCTCTGGGGCCAACGTCCTGACTTTC. Complete variable domain (other parts from reference TRBV28 and TRBJ2-6): DVKVTQSSRYLVKRTGEKVFLECVQDMDHENMFWYRQDPGLGLRLIYFSYDVKMKEKGDIPEGYSVSREKKERFSLILESASTNQTSMYLCASSPTARSGANVLTFGAGSRLTVL.

The chain couples TRBV30 to TRBJ2-7; D might be TRBD2 (6 bases). V shed 5 bases and J shed 5 bases, with 10 bases lying between them. CDR1 and CDR2 from the germline V gene are GTSNPN and SVGIG (reference sequence). The CDR3 sequence is 11 residues long. This chain's CDR3 is CAWGRGNEQYF. The CDR3 DNA reads as TGTGCCTGGGGCCGGGGGAACGAGCAGTACTTC.

The V gene is TRBV28, the J gene TRBJ1-1, with unresolved D. This CDR3 has 13 amino acids. Trimming removed 7 bases from V and 1 base from J, with 10 bases in between. CDR1 MDHEN and CDR2 SYDVKM come from the germline V gene. This CDR3 reads CASTLNPNTEAFF. The DNA of the CDR3 is TGTGCCAGCACCCTAAACCCGAACACTGAAGCTTTCTTT. Full variable domain (missing parts from reference TRBV28 and TRBJ1-1): DVKVTQSSRYLVKRTGEKVFLECVQDMDHENMFWYRQDPGLGLRLIYFSYDVKMKEKGDIPEGYSVSREKKERFSLILESASTNQTSMYLCASTLNPNTEAFFGQGTRLTVV.

This CDR3 reads CASSLREGTIYF. The CDR3 DNA is TGTGCCAGCAGTCTCCGGGAAGGGACCATATATTTT. The J gene is TRBJ1-3, the V gene TRBV28; D uncertain. The CDR3 extends over 12 amino acids. The germline gives CDR1 MDHEN, CDR2 SYDVKM. The V gene lost 5 bases and the J gene lost 10 bases, with 12 bases spanning the gap.

The V and J genes are TRBV11-3 and TRBJ1-1; 9 nucleotides line up with TRBD1. V shed 3 bases and J 5 bases; nucleotides not matched to a gene: 10. CDR1 SGHNT and CDR2 YENEEA come from the germline V gene. The CDR3 runs 16 residues. Here the CDR3 DNA reads TGTGCCAGCAGCTTTCGTATACAGGGGGCGCGAACTGAAGCTTTCTTT. Its translation: CASSFRIQGARTEAFF.

The chain combines TRBV7-2 with TRBJ2-7; 8 bases line up with TRBD2. This CDR3 contains 16 residues. The V segment lost 1 base and the J segment 1 base; nucleotides outside the gene matches: 6. CDR1 is SGHTA, CDR2 FQGNSA, per germline. CDR3 sequence reads: CASSLDSSGLSYEQYF. The CDR3 DNA reads as TGTGCCAGCAGCTTAGACTCTAGCGGGCTTTCCTACGAGCAGTACTTC.

The chain has TRBV4-1 and TRBJ2-7; D is perhaps TRBD1 (6 bases). The CDR3 runs 19 residues. Germline-derived CDR1 and CDR2 are MGHRA and YSYEKL. With 1 base removed from V and 3 bases from J, the gap between germline ends came to 25 bases. The CDR3 loop reads CASSQVYFLGTKSSYEQYF. In DNA form, the CDR3 reads TGCGCCAGCAGCCAAGTTTACTTTTTAGGGACAAAGTCAAGCTACGAGCAGTACTTC.

This clone was seen only a few times. V usage is TRBV2 and J usage is TRBJ2-7; TRBD1 matches 7 bases. Germline V gene data show CDR1 as SNHLY and CDR2 as FYNNEI. V lost 2 bases, J lost 4 bases, and 5 bases stayed unmatched. The CDR3 extends over 14 amino acids. The CDR3 sequence is CASSEKGARYEQYF. In DNA form, the CDR3 reads TGTGCCAGCAGTGAAAAGGGGGCGCGATACGAGCAGTACTTC.

This sequence joins TRBV28 and TRBJ1-6, with a possible D match to TRBD1 (6 bases). Germline V gene data show CDR1 as MDHEN and CDR2 as SYDVKM. This CDR3 has 16 residues. CDR3 coding DNA: TGTGCTTCGAAACAGGGAGGGGACTCCTATAATTCACCCCTCCACTTT. This codes for CASKQGGDSYNSPLHF.